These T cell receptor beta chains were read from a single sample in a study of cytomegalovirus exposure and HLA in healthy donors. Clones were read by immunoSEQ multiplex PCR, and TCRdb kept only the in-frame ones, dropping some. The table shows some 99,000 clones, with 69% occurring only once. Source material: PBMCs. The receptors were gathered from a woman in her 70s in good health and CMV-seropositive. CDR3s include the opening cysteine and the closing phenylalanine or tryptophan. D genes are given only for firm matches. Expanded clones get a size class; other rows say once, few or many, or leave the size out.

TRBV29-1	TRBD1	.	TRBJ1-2	CSARGGQGFYGYTF	TGCAGCGCCCGGGGGGGACAGGGTTTCTATGGCTACACCTTC
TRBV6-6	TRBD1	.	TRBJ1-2	CASSIGTGYNYGYTF	TGTGCCAGCAGTATAGGGACAGGTTATAACTATGGCTACACCTTC
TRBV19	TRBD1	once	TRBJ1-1	CASRPTGGANTEAFF	TGTGCCAGTAGACCGACAGGGGGCGCGAACACTGAAGCTTTCTTT
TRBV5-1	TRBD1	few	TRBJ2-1	CASSLTGEIGNEQFF	TGCGCCAGCAGCTTAACAGGGGAGATTGGCAATGAGCAGTTCTTC
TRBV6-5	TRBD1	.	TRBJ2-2	CASSYSQGAGELFF	TGTGCCAGCAGTTACTCTCAGGGGGCCGGGGAGCTGTTTTTT
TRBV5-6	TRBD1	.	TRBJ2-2	CASSPEKDRAGGELFF	TGTGCCAGCAGCCCCGAGAAGGACAGGGCGGGCGGGGAGCTGTTTTTT
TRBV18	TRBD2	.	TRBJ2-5	CASSLAGTQYF	TGTGCCAGCTCCCTAGCGGGGACCCAGTACTTC
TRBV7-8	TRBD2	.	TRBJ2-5	CASSLYPGTSDETQYF	TGTGCCAGCAGCCTATACCCCGGGACTAGTGACGAGACCCAGTACTTC
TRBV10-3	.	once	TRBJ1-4	CAISGTGTNEKLFF	TGTGCCATCAGTGGTACAGGAACTAATGAAAAACTGTTTTTT
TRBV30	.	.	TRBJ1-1	CAWRRGGISTEAFF	TGTGCCTGGAGGAGGGGGGGCATAAGCACTGAAGCTTTCTTT
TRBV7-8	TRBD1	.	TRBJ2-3	CASSVDRGAVSDTQYF	TGTGCCAGCAGCGTTGACAGGGGCGCTGTCAGCGATACGCAGTATTTT
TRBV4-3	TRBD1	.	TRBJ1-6	CASSQLPGQGGFGLHF	TGCGCCAGCAGCCAGCTCCCGGGACAGGGGGGATTTGGTCTCCACTTT
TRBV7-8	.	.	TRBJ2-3	CASSLGQHTDTQYF	TGTGCCAGCAGCCTCGGACAACACACAGATACGCAGTATTTT
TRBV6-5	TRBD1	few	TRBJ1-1	CASIRSGTANTEAFF	TGTGCCAGCATCCGAAGTGGGACAGCGAACACTGAAGCTTTCTTT